This T cell receptor (beta chain) was sequenced in a study of technical replicates of blood from a handful of donors. From germline, CDR1 is SEHNR and CDR2 FQNEAQ (reference sequence). J lost 8 bases, V lost 5 bases, and 4 bases had no gene match. This CDR3 is built from 15 residues. TCRdb keeps only in-frame clones here, not all; method: immunoSEQ multiplex PCR. The data show 55,000 to 60,000 clones, with over 85% seen just once and 4.2% held by the top ten. V and J are TRBV7-9 and TRBJ2-1; 15 nucleotides line up with TRBD2. The sequenced sample was PBMCs. The source is a human donor in good health. Some clones in this sample may be carry-over from other donors' samples. The DNA for the CDR3 is TGTGCCAGCAGCCGGACTAGCGGGGGGGCCGATGAGCAGTTCTTC. Amino acid sequence: CASSRTSGGADEQFF.